This T cell receptor beta chain was profiled in a study of OX40 agonist ivuxolimab in advanced cancers. On the study more broadly: Patients received the agonistic anti-OX40 (CD134) antibody ivuxolimab. Across the patients, intravenous ivuxolimab was delivered every 2 weeks at 0.01 to 10 mg/kg. General observations from the study: The CD4+ and CD8+ T cells in the blood had expanded clonally by week 6 at 0.1 to 3.0 mg/kg.

Regarding this clone: What it recognizes is unknown.

Germline trimming cut 4 bases from V and 3 bases from J; bases unmatched to any gene: 10. Germline-derived CDR1 and CDR2 are SGHVS and FQNEAQ. CDR3 length: 19 amino acids. Profiled with immunoSEQ multiplex PCR; TCRdb holds only in-frame clones, not every one. The repertoire includes 100,000 to 130,000 clones, more than 85% of them detected once, and under 0.85% sits in the top ten. This material consisted of CD4+ or CD8+ T cells sorted from blood, taken in a trial of the OX40 agonist ivuxolimab. The chain uses TRBV7-8 and TRBJ1-6; 12 nucleotides match TRBD1. The origin of this receptor is an adult with an advanced solid tumor such as melanoma, head and neck, liver or kidney cancer. CDR3 region: CASSSKPGQGANYNSPLHF. The CDR3 region has the DNA TGTGCCAGCAGCTCAAAACCGGGACAGGGGGCGAACTATAATTCACCCCTCCACTTT.